This TCR beta chain was identified in a study of T cells in Graves' hyperthyroidism and ophthalmopathy. This clonotype was picked up many times. As yet, its antigen is unknown. Criteria for exclusion of patients were uncontrolled infection, other autoimmune disease, pregnancy or lactation. Sampled blood dates from first hyperthyroidism diagnosis, and it precedes any ophthalmopathy symptoms. Study-wide findings and caveats: Most clonotypes that expanded in the thyroid above 0.001 also showed up in blood.

The CDR3 runs to 14 residues. Germline-derived CDR1 and CDR2 are LNHDA and SQIVND (reference sequence). Trimming took 9 bases from V and 4 from J; bases not matched to a gene: 11. Amplification yielded TCR beta CDR3 regions, with RNA transcripts as the source. The HTBI primer set served for first-round RT-PCR of the TCR CDR3. TCRdb passed the multiplex PCR reads through MiXCR, listing each CDR3 protein once. The sample has under 300,000 distinct CDR3 sequences, approximately 14% seen once. The source material was blood. The receptor was isolated from a woman in her thirties or forties with Graves' hyperthyroidism that later progressed to Graves' ophthalmopathy. The rearrangement joins TRBV19 to TRBJ1-1, with 7 bases matching TRBD1. In nucleotides, the CDR3 is TGTGCCAGCAGGGGGACGTCGAGCCCCACTGAAGCTTTCTTT. Translated: CASRGTSSPTEAFF.